The 18 T cell receptor beta chains in this list originate from one sample, sequenced in a study of siplizumab effects on memory and regulatory T cells. Coculturing was carried out on the mixed lymphocyte reaction cells. It lasted 6 days and was done at 37°C. Which antigens these TCRs recognize remains unknown. Profiling relied on immunoSEQ multiplex PCR, and the TCRdb table lists in-frame clones only, not all of them. The sample contains about 790 clones, about 75% of which appear only once. Sequenced input: CFSE-low (dividing) CD4+ T cells sorted from an allogeneic mixed lymphocyte reaction. The source is a human donor in good health; the cells came from an allogeneic mixed lymphocyte reaction. Some clones in this sample may be carry-over from other donors' samples.

The chain combines TRBV19 with TRBJ2-2; D remains unclear. From germline, CDR1 is LNHDA and CDR2 SQIVND (reference sequence). V was shortened by 1 base and J by 6 bases, with 9 bases between the two germline ends. The CDR3 runs 14 residues. CDR3: CASSIGGYPGELFF. DNA for the CDR3: TGTGCCAGTAGTATAGGGGGTTATCCCGGGGAGCTGTTTTTT. Supplemented by reference TRBV19 and TRBJ2-2, the full variable domain reads DGGITQSPKYLFRKEGQNVTLSCEQNLNHDAMYWYRQDPGQGLRLIYYSQIVNDFQKGDIAEGYSVSREKKESFPLTVTSAQKNPTAFYLCASSIGGYPGELFFGEGSRLTVL.

V usage is TRBV30 and J usage is TRBJ2-7; TRBD1 aligns across 7 bases. Looked up from germline, CDR1 is GTSNPN and CDR2 is SVGIG (reference sequence). V was clipped by 3 bases and J by 1 base; unmatched bases: 0. The CDR3 extends over 12 amino acids. The CDR3 DNA reads as TGTGCCTGGAGCAGGGGGTCCTACGAGCAGTACTTC. This gives the protein CAWSRGSYEQYF.

The V gene is TRBV6-1, the J gene TRBJ1-6; perhaps TRBD1 as D (5 bases). CDR1 is MNHNS, CDR2 SASEGT, per germline. V lost 5 bases, J lost 9 bases, and 17 bases lay in between. This CDR3 comprises 15 residues. The CDR3 DNA sequence: TGTGCCAGCAGTAGGGACGGCGCGACCACTTCACCCCTCCACTTT. It encodes CASSRDGATTSPLHF.

The chain links TRBV7-2 to TRBJ2-1; TRBD2 matches 7 bases. The CDR3 runs 18 residues. With 1 base clipped from V and 0 bases from J, the junction kept 9 bases outside the gene matches. Germline CDR1 reads SGHTA; CDR2 reads FQGNSA. CDR3 bases: TGTGCCAGCAGCTTAGGAGGCTCTAGCGGAAGCTCCTACAATGAGCAGTTCTTC. As protein: CASSLGGSSGSSYNEQFF.

This clone was picked up one time. The chain recombines TRBV19 with TRBJ1-3, with D possibly TRBD1 on 5 matching bases. Germline V gene data show CDR1 as LNHDA and CDR2 as SQIVND (reference sequence). Trimming shortened V by 7 bases and J by 3 bases, and 16 bases separated the two germline ends. The length of the CDR3 is 15 residues. The CDR3 sequence: CASTAGTAVGNTIYF. DNA of the CDR3: TGTGCCAGTACCGCTGGGACGGCCGTTGGAAACACCATATATTTT.

The genes are TRBV27 and TRBJ1-6; no clear D gene. The CDR3 is 15 amino acids. V was cut by 3 bases and J by 0 bases, with 6 bases left in between. CDR1 and CDR2 from the germline V gene are MNHEY and SMNVEV (reference sequence). For the CDR3, the DNA is TGTGCCAGCAGTTTTCGCAGCTCCTATAATTCACCCCTCCACTTT. Residues: CASSFRSSYNSPLHF.

The chain is built from TRBV5-1 and TRBJ2-2, with D uncertain. The V gene's germline CDR1 is SGHRS and CDR2 YFSETQ. This CDR3 spans 15 amino acids. Trimming stripped 4 bases from V and 1 base from J, with 11 bases between. The CDR3 bases are TGCGCCAGCAGCCGCTTTATAGGGAACACCGGGGAGCTGTTTTTT. Its protein is CASSRFIGNTGELFF.

This clone was counted once. The V and J genes are TRBV27 and TRBJ2-2; no clear D gene. CDR3 length equals 16 residues. Trimming pared 5 bases from V and 5 bases from J, leaving 18 bases between. Looked up from germline, CDR1 is MNHEY and CDR2 is SMNVEV (reference sequence). CDR3 protein: CASSPGRSPGTGELFF. The CDR3 bases are TGTGCCAGCAGTCCCGGACGGTCCCCCGGGACCGGGGAGCTGTTTTTT.

The chain links TRBV7-9 to TRBJ1-5, with TRBD1 matching over 8 bases. This CDR3 has 14 residues. Trimming removed 3 bases from V and 3 bases from J; junction bases left unmatched: 1. Germline CDR1 is SEHNR and CDR2 is FQNEAQ (reference sequence). CDR3 nucleotide sequence: TGTGCCAGCAGCTTGACAGGGGTCAATCAGCCCCAGCATTTT. It specifies CASSLTGVNQPQHF.

This chain connects TRBV7-9 to TRBJ2-2, with 8 bases lining up with TRBD2. The germline V gene has CDR1 SEHNR and CDR2 FQNEAQ (reference sequence). The trim removed 3 bases at V and 0 bases at J, leaving 6 bases unmatched. This CDR3 contains 17 residues. The chain's CDR3 is CASSFRGSGTNTGELFF. The CDR3 DNA reads TGTGCCAGCAGCTTTAGGGGTAGCGGGACGAACACCGGGGAGCTGTTTTTT.

The J gene is TRBJ2-2, the V gene TRBV28; D possibly corresponds to TRBD1 (6 bases). The CDR3 spans 15 residues. In germline, CDR1 is MDHEN, CDR2 SYDVKM. Trimming took off 5 bases at V and 8 bases at J, with 18 bases between the two ends. The CDR3 region has the DNA TGTGCCAGCAGTGCCCAGGGGCGCGCGAGGGGGGAGCTGTTTTTT. Translating it yields CASSAQGRARGELFF.

V is TRBV7-2 and J is TRBJ2-2, with D perhaps TRBD2 (6 bases). CDR3 length equals 16 residues. V dropped 1 base and J dropped 6 bases, with 15 bases sitting between them. Per germline, CDR1 SGHTA and CDR2 FQGNSA. The CDR3 DNA reads TGTGCCAGCAGCTTAGACGCGGGACTGCGATCCGGGGAGCTGTTTTTT. Translating gives CASSLDAGLRSGELFF.

The chain carries TRBV5-6 and TRBJ2-5, with unresolved D. Germline CDR1 reads SGHDT; CDR2 reads YYEEEE. V gave up 0 bases and J gave up 6 bases, with 9 bases separating them. CDR3 length: 13 amino acids. CDR3 nucleotide sequence: TGTGCCAGCAGCTTGGTCTATGATAAGACCCAGTACTTC. Amino acid sequence: CASSLVYDKTQYF.

This rearrangement joins TRBV20-1 to TRBJ1-2, with 8 bases identical to TRBD1. V shed 7 bases, J shed 3 bases, and the junction held 1 base outside the gene matches. The CDR3 sequence is 11 residues long. Looked up from germline, CDR1 is DFQATT and CDR2 is SNEGSKA (reference sequence). The chain's CDR3 is CSVTGDYGYTF. CDR3 bases: TGCAGTGTGACAGGGGACTATGGCTACACCTTC.

The chain carries TRBV7-3 and TRBJ2-1, with 11 nucleotides matching TRBD2. V was pared by 1 base and J by 0 bases, with 8 bases of the junction left unmatched. The germline CDR1 and CDR2 sequences are SGHTA and FQGTGA. The CDR3 spans 19 residues. The CDR3 sequence: CASSLRRGTSGSSYNEQFF. As DNA, the CDR3 is TGTGCCAGCAGCTTAAGACGCGGGACTAGCGGAAGCTCCTACAATGAGCAGTTCTTC.

The CDR3: CASSPAVDTEAFF. For the CDR3, the DNA is TGTGCCAGCTCACCGGCCGTAGACACTGAAGCTTTCTTT. V usage is TRBV18 and J usage is TRBJ1-1; D remains ambiguous. Germline loops: CDR1 KGHSH, CDR2 LQKENI. V shed 3 bases and J shed 3 bases, with 8 bases lying between them. The CDR3 contains 13 residues.

This chain links TRBV7-9 with TRBJ2-1; maybe TRBD2 (5 bases). This CDR3 region has 13 residues. Germline V CDR1 and CDR2: SEHNR, FQNEAQ (reference sequence). Trimming took off 0 bases at V and 9 bases at J, with 9 bases between the two ends. The CDR3 DNA follows: TGTGCCAGCAGCTTAGCACGGAGGCGTGAGCAGTTCTTC. This sequence encodes CASSLARRREQFF. Full variable domain (outside the CDR3, taken from reference TRBV7-9 and TRBJ2-1): DTGVSQNPRHKITKRGQNVTFRCDPISEHNRLYWYRQTLGQGPEFLTYFQNEAQLEKSRLLSDRFSAERPKGSFSTLEIQRTEQGDSAMYLCASSLARRREQFFGPGTRLTVL.

The genes are TRBV19 and TRBJ2-5; 9 bases fit TRBD1. Gene TRBJ2-7 matches the end of the DNA better, so the J call may be wrong. The CDR3 is 13 residues long. Germline V lookup: CDR1 LNHDA, CDR2 SQIVND (reference sequence). CDR3 sequence: CASSLDRGLEQYF. In DNA form, the CDR3 reads TGTGCCAGTAGTTTGGACAGGGGTCTCGAGCAGTACTTC.